This TCR beta chain was sequenced during a study of T cells in Graves' hyperthyroidism and ophthalmopathy. Study at large: At initial diagnosis, before any treatment had begun, peripheral blood was obtained.

The diagnoses drew upon clinical symptoms, serum thyroxine and TRAb, thyroid ultrasound and orbital computed tomography. Germline values: CDR1 SGHVS, CDR2 FQNEAQ. The CDR3 contains 13 residues. V lost 4 bases to trimming and J lost 5 bases, with 11 bases between them. Amplification yielded TCR beta CDR3 regions, with RNA transcripts as the source. The TCR CDR3 was amplified in a first-round RT-PCR using the HTBI primer set. Each CDR3 protein gets one entry after TCRdb re-called the multiplex PCR reads with MiXCR. Here the sample spans 350,000 or so distinct CDR3 sequences, 15% to 20% being singletons.

This receptor was identified in a woman in her twenties or thirties with Graves' hyperthyroidism that later progressed to Graves' ophthalmopathy. The chain combines TRBV7-8 with TRBJ1-2, with a tentative D call TRBD1 (5 bases). Material for sequencing was blood. The CDR3 spells CASSSTDIYGYTF. In DNA, the CDR3 is TGTGCCAGCAGCTCAACGGACATATATGGCTACACCTTC. The full variable domain, its missing parts supplied by reference TRBV7-8 and TRBJ1-2, is GAGVSQSPRYKVAKRGQDVALRCDPISGHVSLFWYQQALGQGPEFLTYFQNEAQLDKSGLPSDRFFAERPEGSVSTLKIQRTQQEDSAVYLCASSSTDIYGYTFGSGTRLTVV.